This T cell receptor beta chain appears in the sequencing data of a study of blood T cell repertoires in COVID-19. At the level of the study: PBMCs, B-cell-depleted T cells, or T cells were the source of the cDNA or gDNA that made up the material.

This clone has just one count. Unmatched junction bases numbered 9, after V lost 1 base and J lost 5 bases. CDR3 length equals 17 residues. The germline V gene encodes CDR1 LGHNA and CDR2 YNFKEQ. Authors' analysis steps: Estimation of nucleated cell counts relied on the amplification of reference gene primers. Assay used: immunoSEQ multiplex PCR; TCRdb lists only in-frame clones, some missing. D and trimming come from the DNA, and the V and J calls and clone size come from that table. The sample contains roughly 65,000 clones, over 70% of which appear only once. This TCR was recovered from a man in his 60s with acute or convalescent COVID-19. This sequence joins TRBV4-2 and TRBJ2-2; 8 bases are a match to TRBD1. Sequencing was done on a sample of peripheral blood. The CDR3 bases are TGTGCCAGCAGCCAAGGCTGGACAGGGAGAGAAACCGGGGAGCTGTTTTTT. Encoded protein: CASSQGWTGRETGELFF.